This is a list of T cell receptor beta chains from one sample in a study of T cells in Graves' hyperthyroidism and ophthalmopathy. TCRdb reanalysed the multiplex PCR reads using MiXCR and keeps one entry per CDR3 protein. The sample lists some 690,000 distinct CDR3 sequences; about 18% were seen once. The sequenced sample was blood. The receptor source for this set is a man aged 50 to 60 with Graves' hyperthyroidism. Both conserved end residues are part of each CDR3. The D gene is left open where the match is weak. A row's size may be missing; if present it is once, few, many or a size class.

>TRBJ2-7|-|many|TRBV19
TGTGCCAGTAGTACCTGGACGGCGAGGAACGAGCAGTACTTC
CASSTWTARNEQYF
>TRBJ1-3|-|-|TRBV4-1
TGCGCCAGCAGCCGAGACACGAACTCTGGAAACACCATATATTTT
CASSRDTNSGNTIYF
>TRBJ1-2|-|many|TRBV7-9
TGTGCCAGCAGCTTCACAGTCTATGGCTACACCTTC
CASSFTVYGYTF
>TRBJ2-7|-|many|TRBV19
TGTGCCAGTAGGGCACCGGGGACCTACGAGCAGTACTTC
CASRAPGTYEQYF
>TRBJ2-1|-|-|TRBV5-1
TGCGCCAGCAGCTTGGCCGGGTTAAGTGAGCAGTTCTTC
CASSLAGLSEQFF
>TRBJ2-7|-|few|TRBV20-1
TGCAGTGCTCACAGGGTTGGCGAGCAGTACTTC
CSAHRVGEQYF
>TRBJ2-2|TRBD1|many|TRBV19
TGTGCCAGTAAGGACCGGGACAGGGTGAACACCGGGGAGCTGTTTTTT
CASKDRDRVNTGELFF
>TRBJ2-1|-|many|TRBV7-9
TGTGCCAGCAGCTCGTCCGGGACATCAACCGACTACAATGAGCAGTTCTTC
CASSSSGTSTDYNEQFF
>TRBJ2-2|-|few|TRBV12-3/TRBV12-4
TGTGCCAGCGGTTGGCAGGGGATATCCACTGGGTCCACCGGGGAGCTGTTTTTT
CASGWQGISTGSTGELFF
>TRBJ2-1|-|many|TRBV28
TGTGCCAGCAGGGATTCTACTATCTCCTACAATGAGCAGTTCTTC
CASRDSTISYNEQFF
>TRBJ2-3|TRBD2|-|TRBV7-2
TGTGCCAGCAGCCAAGGTACCGGGAGGGGCACAGATACGCAGTATTTT
CASSQGTGRGTDTQYF
>TRBJ1-2|-|-|TRBV24-1
TGTGCCACCAGTGAAGCGACGGTAAACTATGGCTACACCTTC
CATSEATVNYGYTF
>TRBJ2-5|-|-|TRBV6-1
TGTGCCAGCACCGGAAGGGGGGGGGAGACCCAGTACTTC
CASTGRGGETQYF
>TRBJ1-1|TRBD1|many|TRBV28
TGTGCCAGCGGACGGACAGGGGCTGGGAACACTGAAGCTTTCTTT
CASGRTGAGNTEAFF
>TRBJ2-2|-|many|TRBV2
TGTGCCAGCAGTGCAGGGCCGGCCGGGGAGCTGTTTTTT
CASSAGPAGELFF
>TRBJ2-2|-|few|TRBV3-1
TGTGCCAGCAGCCAAGCCGGAGGGAAGGACGGGGAGCTGTTTTTT
CASSQAGGKDGELFF
>TRBJ2-2|-|-|TRBV20-1
TGCAGTGCTAGTCCGGGCCGGGAGCTGTTTTTT
CSASPGRELFF
>TRBJ2-7|TRBD1|few|TRBV20-1
TGCAGTGCTAGACCTAACAGGGGAGCCTACGAGCAGTACTTC
CSARPNRGAYEQYF
>TRBJ2-1|-|many|TRBV28
TGTGCCAGCAGTTATTCGACAGGCTACAATGAGCAGTTCTTC
CASSYSTGYNEQFF
>TRBJ2-1|TRBD1|few|TRBV10-3
TGTGCCATCAGTGAGGGAGGAGCAGGGGGCAATGAGCAGTTCTTC
CAISEGGAGGNEQFF
>TRBJ1-1|-|many|TRBV10-3
TGTGCCATCTCGGCAGGGATTAAAGGGGACACTGAAGCTTTCTTT
CAISAGIKGDTEAFF
>TRBJ1-1|-|few|TRBV6-1
TGTGCCAGCAGTTCGGGCGGAGGTTCTGAAGCTTTCTTT
CASSSGGGSEAFF
>TRBJ1-2|-|many|TRBV30
TGTGCCTGGAAGGGCAATAACTATGGCTACACCTTC
CAWKGNNYGYTF
>TRBJ1-2|-|many|TRBV28
TGTGCCAGCCTCGATCCGGGGAACTATGGCTACACCTTC
CASLDPGNYGYTF
>TRBJ1-2|-|-|TRBV5-6
TGTGCCAGCAGCTTCTTCGCTACGTATGGCTACACCTTC
CASSFFATYGYTF
>TRBJ1-1|-|many|TRBV5-1
TGCGCCAGCAGCTTGAGGGGGGGCTTCCTGAACACTGAAGCTTTCTTT
CASSLRGGFLNTEAFF
>TRBJ2-7|TRBD2|many|TRBV11-2
TGTGCCAGCAGCAGACTAGCGGGACCCCAAGAGCAGTACTTC
CASSRLAGPQEQYF
>TRBJ2-5|-|-|TRBV19
TGTGCCAGTAGCGGGGCCGCCCAGTACCAAGAGACCCAGTACTTC
CASSGAAQYQETQYF
>TRBJ2-7|TRBD2|-|TRBV19
TGTGCCAGTAGTATAGGAGGTCAGCTAGCGGGATTCTACGAGCAGTACTTC
CASSIGGQLAGFYEQYF
>TRBJ2-7|TRBD1|many|TRBV20-1
TGCAGTGCTGACCCCGGGACAGGGGTTTCGGGGGAGCAGTACTTC
CSADPGTGVSGEQYF
>TRBJ2-3|TRBD2|many|TRBV11-2
TGTGCCAGCAGCTTTTTAGCGGGAGGTGTCACAGATACGCAGTATTTT
CASSFLAGGVTDTQYF
>TRBJ2-1|-|-|TRBV9
TGTGCCAGCAGCGTTCGTTACGGGGGTGAGCAGTTCTTC
CASSVRYGGEQFF
>TRBJ2-7|TRBD2|-|TRBV29-1
TGCAGCGTCTCAGCTGGGGCGGGAGGCGCCTACGAGCAGTACTTC
CSVSAGAGGAYEQYF
>TRBJ2-7|TRBD2|-|TRBV5-1
TGCGCCAGCAGCTTGGCCGGGAGGTACTACGAGCAGTACTTC
CASSLAGRYYEQYF
>TRBJ2-7|-|many|TRBV7-9
TGTGCCAGCAGGGACTCCGGGACAAAGGGGAGCGAGCAGTACTTC
CASRDSGTKGSEQYF
>TRBJ2-3|TRBD2|many|TRBV6-1
TGTGCCAGCCAAGGGCTAGCGGGAGGGCCGGAGAGCACAGATACGCAGTATTTT
CASQGLAGGPESTDTQYF
>TRBJ1-3|-|many|TRBV6-1
TGTGCCAGCAGCCGGAACCAGGGAGGCGCTGGAAACACCATATATTTT
CASSRNQGGAGNTIYF
>TRBJ1-1|-|-|TRBV20-1
TGCAGTGCTCCTCAGGGGTGGGGCACTGAAGCTTTCTTT
CSAPQGWGTEAFF
>TRBJ1-1|-|-|TRBV15
TGTGCCACCAGCAGAGCCAGACACACTGAAGCTTTCTTT
CATSRARHTEAFF
>TRBJ2-5|TRBD2|once|TRBV20-1
TGCAGTGCTAGAGATCTTAGCGGGTCATGGAGGGAGACCCAGTACTTC
CSARDLSGSWRETQYF
>TRBJ1-2|-|-|TRBV13
TGTGCCAGCAGTCATAGGGTCCCAGAGGGCTACACCTTC
CASSHRVPEGYTF
>TRBJ2-1|TRBD2|many|TRBV6-6
TGTGCCAGCAGTTACTATACTAGCGGCTACAATGAGCAGTTCTTC
CASSYYTSGYNEQFF
>TRBJ1-5|-|many|TRBV28
TGTGCCAGCAGTTCTGACCGGGACCCCAATCAGCCCCAGCATTTT
CASSSDRDPNQPQHF
>TRBJ2-3|TRBD2|many|TRBV28
TGTGCCAGCGTTCAGGCGGCGGGAGCGCAAGATACGCAGTATTTT
CASVQAAGAQDTQYF
>TRBJ2-1|-|few|TRBV15
TGTGCCACCAGCAGAGAGGGGATGTACAATGAGCAGTTCTTC
CATSREGMYNEQFF
>TRBJ2-7|TRBD2|many|TRBV7-8
TGTGCCAGCAGCTTCCGACTAGCGGGAGACCACGAGCAGTACTTC
CASSFRLAGDHEQYF
>TRBJ2-7|-|few|TRBV20-1
TGCAGTGCCCCTAAGTCAGGTTTCACCTACGAGCAGTACTTC
CSAPKSGFTYEQYF
>TRBJ1-2|TRBD1|many|TRBV24-1
TGTGCCACCAGTGATGAGTTGACAGGGTCTGGCTACACCTTC
CATSDELTGSGYTF
>TRBJ1-2|TRBD1|many|TRBV2
TGTGCCAGCAGTGAAGAACAGGGGGGTTGGGTTGGCTACACCTTC
CASSEEQGGWVGYTF
>TRBJ2-4|TRBD2|few|TRBV27
TGTGCCAGCAGTTCTGGGACTAGCGGGACTTTAGCCAAAAACATTCAGTACTTC
CASSSGTSGTLAKNIQYF
>TRBJ1-1|-|many|TRBV29-1
TGCAGCGGGACCAGGGAAACTGAAGCTTTCTTT
CSGTRETEAFF
>TRBJ1-2|-|many|TRBV20-1
TGCAGTGCCACAGGGATGGATGGCTACACCTTC
CSATGMDGYTF
>TRBJ2-7|-|many|TRBV11-2
TGTGCCAGCAGCTTAGTGCAGTCTGGAGAGCAGTACTTC
CASSLVQSGEQYF
>TRBJ2-7|-|few|TRBV5-1
TGCGCCAGCAGCCTGGGTTCCGGTGGGGGCGAGCAGTACTTC
CASSLGSGGGEQYF
>TRBJ2-2|-|few|TRBV5-1
TGCGCCAGCAGCTTGGTCGGGAGAGATACCGGGGAGCTGTTTTTT
CASSLVGRDTGELFF
>TRBJ2-1|TRBD2|-|TRBV5-6
TGTGCCAGCAGCACGACTAGCGGGAGTATAGAGTTCTTC
CASSTTSGSIEFF
>TRBJ1-1|-|many|TRBV19
TGTGCCAGTAGCCGGGACGGTAGCATGAACACTGAAGCTTTCTTT
CASSRDGSMNTEAFF